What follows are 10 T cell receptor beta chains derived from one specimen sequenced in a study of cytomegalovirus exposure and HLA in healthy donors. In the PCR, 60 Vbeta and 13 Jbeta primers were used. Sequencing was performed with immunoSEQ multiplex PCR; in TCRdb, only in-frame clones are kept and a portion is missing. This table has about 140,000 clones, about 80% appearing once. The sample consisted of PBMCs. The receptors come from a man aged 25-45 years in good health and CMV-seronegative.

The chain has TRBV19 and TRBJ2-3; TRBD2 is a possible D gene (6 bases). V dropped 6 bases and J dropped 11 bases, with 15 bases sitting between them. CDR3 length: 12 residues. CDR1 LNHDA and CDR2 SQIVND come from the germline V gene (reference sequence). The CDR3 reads CASSPGLLEQYF. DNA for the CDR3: TGTGCCAGTAGCCCCGGACTATTAGAGCAGTATTTT.

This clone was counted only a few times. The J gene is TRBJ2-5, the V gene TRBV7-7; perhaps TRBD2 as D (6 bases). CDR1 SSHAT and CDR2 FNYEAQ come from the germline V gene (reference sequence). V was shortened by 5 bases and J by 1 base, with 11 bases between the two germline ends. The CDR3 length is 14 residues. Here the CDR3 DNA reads TGTGCCAGCAGCGTGGGACTTATCCAAGAGACCCAGTACTTC. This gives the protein CASSVGLIQETQYF.

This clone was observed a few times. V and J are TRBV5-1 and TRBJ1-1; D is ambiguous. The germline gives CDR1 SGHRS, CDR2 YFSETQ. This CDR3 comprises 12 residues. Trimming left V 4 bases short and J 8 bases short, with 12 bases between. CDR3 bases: TGCGCCAGCAGCCCCAACTACCCGGAAGCTTTCTTT. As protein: CASSPNYPEAFF.

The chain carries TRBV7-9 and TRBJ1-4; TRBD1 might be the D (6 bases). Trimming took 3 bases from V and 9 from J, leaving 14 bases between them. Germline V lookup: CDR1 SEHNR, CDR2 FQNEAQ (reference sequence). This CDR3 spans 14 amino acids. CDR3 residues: CASSFGQIRQKLFF. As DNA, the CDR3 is TGTGCCAGCAGCTTCGGACAGATTCGCCAAAAACTGTTTTTT.

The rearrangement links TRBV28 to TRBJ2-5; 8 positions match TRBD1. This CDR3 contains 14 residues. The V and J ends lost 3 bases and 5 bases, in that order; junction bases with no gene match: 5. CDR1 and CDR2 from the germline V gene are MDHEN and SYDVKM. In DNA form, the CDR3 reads TGTGCCAGCAGTTTCGGACAGGGAGCGGAGACCCAGTACTTC. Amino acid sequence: CASSFGQGAETQYF.

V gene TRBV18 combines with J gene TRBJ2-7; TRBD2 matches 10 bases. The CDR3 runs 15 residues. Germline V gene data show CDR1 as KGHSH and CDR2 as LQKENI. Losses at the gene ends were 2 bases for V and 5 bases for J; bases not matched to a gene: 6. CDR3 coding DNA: TGTGCCAGCTCACCATCCACTAGCGGGACCCACGAGCAGTACTTC. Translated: CASSPSTSGTHEQYF.

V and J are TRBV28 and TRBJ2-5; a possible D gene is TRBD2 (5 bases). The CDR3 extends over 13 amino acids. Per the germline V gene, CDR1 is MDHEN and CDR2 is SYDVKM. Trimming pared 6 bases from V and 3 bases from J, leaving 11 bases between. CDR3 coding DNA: TGTGCCAGCAGGCTGCCAGCGGAAGAGACCCAGTACTTC. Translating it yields CASRLPAEETQYF.

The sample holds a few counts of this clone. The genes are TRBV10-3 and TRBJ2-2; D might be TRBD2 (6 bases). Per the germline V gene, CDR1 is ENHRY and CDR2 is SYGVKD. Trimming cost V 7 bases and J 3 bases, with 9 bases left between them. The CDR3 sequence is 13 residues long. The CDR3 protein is CAIKGGDTGELFF. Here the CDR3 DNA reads TGTGCCATCAAGGGCGGGGACACCGGGGAGCTGTTTTTT.

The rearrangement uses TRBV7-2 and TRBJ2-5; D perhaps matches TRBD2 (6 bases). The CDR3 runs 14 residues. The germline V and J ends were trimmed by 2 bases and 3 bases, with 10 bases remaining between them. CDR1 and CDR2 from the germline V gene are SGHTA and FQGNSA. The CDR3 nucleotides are TGTGCCAGCAGCTTAAGGAGGGGAGAAGAGACCCAGTACTTC. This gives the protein CASSLRRGEETQYF.

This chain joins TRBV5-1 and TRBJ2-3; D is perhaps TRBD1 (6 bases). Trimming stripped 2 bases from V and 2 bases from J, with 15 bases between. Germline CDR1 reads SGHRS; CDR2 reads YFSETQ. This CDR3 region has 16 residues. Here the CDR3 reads CASSLAPQGNTDTQYF. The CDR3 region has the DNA TGCGCCAGCAGCTTAGCACCACAGGGAAACACAGATACGCAGTATTTT.